One and the same sample provided the 14 T cell receptor beta chains below, sequenced in a study of identical twins. MiXCR was run by TCRdb on the 5' RACE reads, yielding one entry per CDR3 protein. The profile shows hundreds of thousands of distinct CDR3 sequences, 6.5% to 9% of them singletons. This same sample was also taken into another study, of yellow fever vaccine responses in identical twins.

Sample: CD8+ T cells sorted from blood. The receptor source for this set is a woman aged 18 to 35 in good health.

The chain couples TRBV9 to TRBJ2-5; 9 nucleotides agree with TRBD1. Germline V lookup: CDR1 SGDLS, CDR2 YYNGEE. This CDR3 is built from 14 residues. Trimming took 3 bases from V and 1 from J; bases not matched to a gene: 1. The CDR3 here is CASSAQGAQETQYF. For the CDR3, the DNA is TGTGCCAGCAGCGCACAGGGGGCCCAAGAGACCCAGTACTTC.

This clonotype was detected many times. J is TRBJ2-1 and V is TRBV29-1; 12 bases fit TRBD2. CDR1 and CDR2 from the germline V gene are SQVTM and ANQGSEA. The CDR3 is made up of 17 amino acids. Trimming cost V 6 bases and J 3 bases; bases outside gene matches: 12. In nucleotides, the CDR3 is TGCAGCGTGGTAACTAGCGGGGGGTCAAGATACTACAATGAGCAGTTCTTC. This sequence encodes CSVVTSGGSRYYNEQFF.

The chain carries TRBV7-9 and TRBJ2-3; TRBD2 matches at 7 bases. V shed 8 bases, J shed 5 bases, and the junction held 4 bases outside the gene matches. Per the germline V gene, CDR1 is SEHNR and CDR2 is FQNEAQ (reference sequence). This CDR3 has 12 amino acids. Here the CDR3 reads CASEPGGDTQYF. The CDR3 region has the DNA TGTGCCAGCGAGCCGGGGGGAGATACGCAGTATTTT. The whole variable domain, filled in from reference TRBV7-9 and TRBJ2-3, reads DTGVSQNPRHKITKRGQNVTFRCDPISEHNRLYWYRQTLGQGPEFLTYFQNEAQLEKSRLLSDRFSAERPKGSFSTLEIQRTEQGDSAMYLCASEPGGDTQYFGPGTRLTVL.

Only a few counts were recorded for this clonotype. CDR3: CASSQVGGSPLHF. The CDR3 region has the DNA TGTGCCAGCAGCCAAGTAGGAGGTTCACCCCTCCACTTT. The chain uses TRBV14 and TRBJ1-6, with D uncertain. The CDR3 is 13 residues long. V lost 1 base and J 9 bases, leaving 7 bases between the germline ends. Germline CDR1 is SGHDN and CDR2 is FVKESK.

V usage is TRBV27 and J usage is TRBJ1-2; D is ambiguous. This CDR3 has 14 amino acids. The ends were cut back, 5 bases at V and 4 bases at J, with 14 bases in the middle. The germline CDR1 and CDR2 sequences are MNHEY and SMNVEV (reference sequence). The CDR3 DNA reads TGTGCCAGCAGTCCTTCCCTCAGTGCCTATGGCTACACCTTC. This translates into CASSPSLSAYGYTF.

The rearrangement joins TRBV12-3 or TRBV12-4 to TRBJ2-3; D is possibly TRBD2 (5 bases). V lost 7 bases and J 7 bases, leaving 18 bases between the germline ends. This CDR3 spans 14 amino acids. The CDR3 region is CASNSGFKENTQYF. The CDR3 nucleotides read TGTGCCAGCAATTCGGGGTTTAAGGAGAATACGCAGTATTTT.

The rearrangement uses TRBV12-3 or TRBV12-4 and TRBJ2-1; possible D gene TRBD2, 5 bases. The V gene lost 7 bases and the J gene lost 8 bases, with 6 bases spanning the gap. This CDR3 spans 10 amino acids. Here the CDR3 DNA reads TGTGCCAGCAACGGGGATGAGCAGTTCTTC. Translated: CASNGDEQFF.

V usage is TRBV18 and J usage is TRBJ2-7, with a tentative D call TRBD1 (6 bases). Between the trimmed V and J ends, which lost 3 bases and 2 bases, there was a span of 11 bases. The germline gives CDR1 KGHSH, CDR2 LQKENI. This CDR3 contains 14 residues. CDR3 in amino acids: CASSPSDRTYEQYV. As DNA, the CDR3 is TGTGCCAGCTCACCTTCGGACAGAACCTACGAGCAGTACGTC.

This clonotype came up many times. The V and J genes are TRBV28 and TRBJ1-4, with no clear D. The CDR3 extends over 14 amino acids. V lost 6 bases and J 12 bases, leaving 20 bases between the germline ends. From germline, CDR1 is MDHEN and CDR2 SYDVKM. For the CDR3, the DNA is TGTGCCAGCAGGCCAGATTGGGAAAAAGAAGAACTGTTTTTT. Translating gives CASRPDWEKEELFF.

The CDR3 DNA reads TGTGCCAGTAGTCCAGCGACAGGGCCCTCCTACGAGCAGTACTTC. This codes for CASSPATGPSYEQYF. The gene calls are TRBV19 and TRBJ2-7; 7 nucleotides match TRBD1. CDR3 length: 15 amino acids. Trimming at V came to 5 bases and at J to 0 bases, leaving 7 bases not matched to a gene. CDR1 and CDR2 from the germline V gene are LNHDA and SQIVND (reference sequence).

This clonotype came up a few times. The rearrangement uses TRBV7-8 and TRBJ1-1; no clear D gene. The germline CDR1 and CDR2 sequences are SGHVS and FQNEAQ. V was trimmed by 2 bases and J by 3 bases, leaving 10 bases between them. CDR3 size: 14 residues. CDR3 bases: TGTGCCAGCAGCTTACTGGGAGGCGACACTGAAGCTTTCTTT. Translated: CASSLLGGDTEAFF.

This clonotype came up a few times. The rearrangement uses TRBV5-1 and TRBJ2-6; D ambiguous. Between the trimmed V and J ends, which lost 4 bases and 8 bases, there was a span of 7 bases. Per the germline V gene, CDR1 is SGHRS and CDR2 is YFSETQ. The CDR3 length is 12 residues. CDR3 DNA: TGCGCCAGCAGCATGGTGCCCAACGTCCTGACTTTC. Translated, it gives CASSMVPNVLTF.

Many counts were recorded for this clonotype. The chain employs TRBV11-1 and TRBJ2-1; 15 nucleotides agree with TRBD2. The germline gives CDR1 SGHAT, CDR2 FQDESV (reference sequence). This CDR3 region has 15 residues. Germline trimming cut 4 bases from V and 9 bases from J; bases unmatched to any gene: 4. The CDR3 reads CASSSGLAGGGEQFF. CDR3 bases: TGTGCCAGCAGCTCGGGACTAGCGGGGGGCGGTGAGCAGTTCTTC.

This clonotype was observed at least ten times. J is TRBJ1-1 and V is TRBV29-1, with unresolved D. The V gene's germline CDR1 is SQVTM and CDR2 ANQGSEA. V was trimmed by 1 base and J by 7 bases, leaving 16 bases between them. This CDR3 is built from 14 residues. This CDR3 is CSVEGRGSGGEAFF. CDR3 sequence (DNA): TGCAGCGTTGAAGGTCGGGGAAGTGGAGGTGAAGCTTTCTTT.